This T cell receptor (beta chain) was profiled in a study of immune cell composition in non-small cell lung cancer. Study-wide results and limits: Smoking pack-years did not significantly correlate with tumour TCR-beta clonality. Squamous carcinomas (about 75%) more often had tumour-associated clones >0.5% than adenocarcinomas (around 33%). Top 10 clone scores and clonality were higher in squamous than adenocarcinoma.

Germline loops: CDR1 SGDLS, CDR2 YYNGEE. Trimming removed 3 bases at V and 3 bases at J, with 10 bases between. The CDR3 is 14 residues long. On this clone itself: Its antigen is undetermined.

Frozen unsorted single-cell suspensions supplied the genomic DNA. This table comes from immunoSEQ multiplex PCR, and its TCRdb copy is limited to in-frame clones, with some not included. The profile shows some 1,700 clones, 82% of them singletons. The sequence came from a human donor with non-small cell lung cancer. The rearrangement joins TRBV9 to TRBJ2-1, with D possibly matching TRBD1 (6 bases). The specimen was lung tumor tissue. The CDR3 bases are TGTGCCAGCAGCGCCCGGGACAACTACAATGAGCAGTTCTTC. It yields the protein CASSARDNYNEQFF. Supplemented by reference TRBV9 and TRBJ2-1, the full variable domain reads DSGVTQTPKHLITATGQRVTLRCSPRSGDLSVYWYQQSLDQGLQFLIQYYNGEERAKGNILERFSAQQFPDLHSELNLSSLELGDSALYFCASSARDNYNEQFFGPGTRLTVL.